The rows below give T cell receptor beta chains drawn from one sample of a study of shared clonotypes between healthy human individuals. Produced via immunoSEQ multiplex PCR; TCRdb's table is partial and in-frame only. The data hold 70,000 to 95,000 clones, with 60% to 80% observed a single time. The specimen was memory CD8+ T cells sorted from blood. These receptors were obtained from a man younger than 40 in good health. Each CDR3 is given with its conserved first and last residue. D genes are given only for firm matches. A row's size may be missing; if present it is once, few, many or a size class.

J gene	V gene	clone size	D gene	CDR3 DNA	CDR3 protein
TRBJ2-3	TRBV7-5	.	.	TGTGCCAGAAGCTCCCTCGCCGGGACTAGCGGGATTCCCACAGATACGCAGTATTTT	CARSSLAGTSGIPTDTQYF
TRBJ1-3	TRBV25-1	once	.	TGTGCCAGCAGTGAATACTCGGGCTCCGGCGGCTCTGGAAACACCATATATTTT	CASSEYSGSGGSGNTIYF
TRBJ2-7	TRBV5-1	.	.	TGCGCCAGCAGCTTTACCCAGCGGTTCCACTCCTACGAGCAGTACTTC	CASSFTQRFHSYEQYF
TRBJ2-7	TRBV7-9	few	.	TGTGCCAGCAGCTTCCCGTTGGGCGAGCAGTACTTC	CASSFPLGEQYF
TRBJ2-1	TRBV7-9	.	.	TGTGCCAGCAGCGGCTCGCATCGTGGTGAGCAGTTCTTC	CASSGSHRGEQFF
TRBJ2-2	TRBV7-7	.	TRBD2	TGTGCTAGCAGCGGGGAGGTCACCGGGGAGCTGTTTTTT	CASSGEVTGELFF
TRBJ1-5	TRBV19	few	.	TGTGCCAGTAGTATGGGGGGCGAGTATCAGCCCCAGCATTTT	CASSMGGEYQPQHF
TRBJ2-1	TRBV28	few	.	TGTGCCAGCAGTTTATTCTGGCGGTACGACAAGTACAATGAGCAGTTCTTC	CASSLFWRYDKYNEQFF
TRBJ1-2	TRBV7-8	many	.	TGTGCCAGCAGCAAATTTGACAGGCTAGATGGCTACACCTTC	CASSKFDRLDGYTF
TRBJ2-7	TRBV7-6	.	TRBD1	TGTGCCAGCAGCTTGAAGACAGGGCTTTCCTACGAGCAGTACTTC	CASSLKTGLSYEQYF
TRBJ2-7	TRBV1	many	.	TGCACCAGCAGCCAAGATTGGGACAGGGGGCCCTACGAGCAGTACTTC	CTSSQDWDRGPYEQYF
TRBJ2-7	TRBV7-2	.	.	TGTGCCAGCAGATCAGAAGATACGGAGGGTTACGAGCAGTACTTC	CASRSEDTEGYEQYF
TRBJ2-2	TRBV2	few	.	TGTGCCAGCAGTGAAGGGACAGTTACCGGGGAGCTGTTTTTT	CASSEGTVTGELFF
TRBJ2-1	TRBV6-1	many	TRBD2	TGTGCCAGCAGCGCAAGCGGGGACTACAATGAGCAGTTCTTC	CASSASGDYNEQFF
TRBJ2-3	TRBV15	.	TRBD2	TGTGCCACCAGCAGATGGCGGGAGGGGACAGATACGCAGTATTTT	CATSRWREGTDTQYF
TRBJ2-3	TRBV9	.	.	TGTGCCAGCAGCGTGTTTCAACAGCCTACTACCACAGATACGCAGTATTTT	CASSVFQQPTTTDTQYF
TRBJ2-2	TRBV5-1	.	TRBD2	TGCGCCAGCTCCTCGGGACTAGCGGGAGGGCCGGGTACCGGGGAGCTGTTTTTT	CASSSGLAGGPGTGELFF
TRBJ2-7	TRBV7-8	.	.	TGTGCCAGCAGCCAGATCTGGGGGGAGCTCTACGAGCAGTACTTC	CASSQIWGELYEQYF
TRBJ2-7	TRBV5-1	.	TRBD1	TGCGCCAGCAGCTTCGGACAGGGTAATGAGCAGTACTTC	CASSFGQGNEQYF
TRBJ2-1	TRBV7-9	once	TRBD2	TGTGCCAGCAGCCCGGTGTCTAGCGGGAGTTCCCTTTCTGAGCAGTTCTTC	CASSPVSSGSSLSEQFF
TRBJ2-6	TRBV6-5	few	TRBD1	TGTGCCAGTACAACCAGGGGGAGGGCCAACGTCCTGACTTTC	CASTTRGRANVLTF
TRBJ1-1	TRBV10-2	.	.	TGCGCCAGCAGTGAGTCGTTGAGAGGAGCTTTCTTT	CASSESLRGAFF
TRBJ2-5	TRBV29-1	few	.	TGCAGCGTTGAGTCTGGGTTAGAGTGGGAGACCCAGTACTTC	CSVESGLEWETQYF
TRBJ2-5	TRBV9	.	.	TGTGCCAGCAGCCTACAGGGCACCCGTCAAGAGACCCAGTACTTC	CASSLQGTRQETQYF
TRBJ1-1	TRBV7-6	.	TRBD1	TGTGCCAGCAGCCTGACAGGGACCCTGAACACTGAAGCTTTCTTT	CASSLTGTLNTEAFF
TRBJ2-1	TRBV11-2	few	.	TGTGCCAGCAGCTTAGTAGGGGGGCCAGCGGGCTCCTCCTACAATGAGCAGTTCTTC	CASSLVGGPAGSSYNEQFF
TRBJ1-5	TRBV14	.	TRBD1	TGTGCCAGCAGCCGGGGACAGGCTCAGCCCCAGCATTTT	CASSRGQAQPQHF
TRBJ2-2	TRBV19	.	.	TGTGCCAGTAGTATGTGGGCCCCCTCAGTCAGTAGGGAGTCCGGGGAGCTGTTTTTT	CASSMWAPSVSRESGELFF
TRBJ2-1	TRBV2	.	TRBD2	TGTGCCAGCAGTTACAGCGGACTAGCGGGAGTCTACAATGAGCAGTTCTTC	CASSYSGLAGVYNEQFF
TRBJ2-2	TRBV9	.	.	TGTGCCAGCAGCGAGGCGTTGGGGGACACCTCAAACACCGGGGAGCTGTTTTTT	CASSEALGDTSNTGELFF
TRBJ1-4	TRBV5-1	.	.	TGCGCCAGCAGCAGGCAGGACAGCCTTAATGAAAAACTGTTTTTT	CASSRQDSLNEKLFF
TRBJ2-1	TRBV10-3	.	.	TGTGCCATCAGGCCCGGGGGCGCGTACAATGAGCAGTTCTTC	CAIRPGGAYNEQFF
TRBJ2-7	TRBV14	few	.	TGTGCCAGCAGCCCGGTCTTTACTATCTACGAGCAGTACTTC	CASSPVFTIYEQYF
TRBJ2-2	TRBV18	many	.	TGTGCCAGCTCACCTGATCAGGGCTACACCGGGGAGCTGTTTTTT	CASSPDQGYTGELFF
TRBJ1-1	TRBV9	.	.	TGTGCCAGCAGCGTAGAGGGCAGCGCTTACACTGAAGCTTTCTTT	CASSVEGSAYTEAFF